This TCR beta chain was obtained from a study of T cells in localized non-small cell lung cancer. This CDR3 contains 13 residues. Per the germline V gene, CDR1 is MNHNS and CDR2 is SASEGT. Trimming took 8 bases from V and 7 from J, leaving 14 bases between them. Sequencing was performed with immunoSEQ multiplex PCR; in TCRdb, only in-frame clones are kept and a portion is missing. Of around 70,000 clones in the sample, approximately 88% were seen once. Overall study findings and caveats: The appearance of a median roughly 61 of the top 100 tumor clones was seen in adjacent lung. Among the tissues sampled, uninvolved adjacent lung had the highest T cell clonality, above tumor. Higher blood T cell density went with longer overall survival.

On this clone itself: The antigen is not known.

The starting material was peripheral blood, obtained before any cancer treatment. The J gene is TRBJ2-2, the V gene TRBV6-1, with a weak D call TRBD2 (6 bases). The receptor comes from a female donor aged 60 or older with stage I lung adenocarcinoma. The CDR3 sequence: CASGRELFGELFF. CDR3 in DNA: TGTGCCAGCGGCCGGGAGCTGTTCGGGGAGCTGTTTTTT.